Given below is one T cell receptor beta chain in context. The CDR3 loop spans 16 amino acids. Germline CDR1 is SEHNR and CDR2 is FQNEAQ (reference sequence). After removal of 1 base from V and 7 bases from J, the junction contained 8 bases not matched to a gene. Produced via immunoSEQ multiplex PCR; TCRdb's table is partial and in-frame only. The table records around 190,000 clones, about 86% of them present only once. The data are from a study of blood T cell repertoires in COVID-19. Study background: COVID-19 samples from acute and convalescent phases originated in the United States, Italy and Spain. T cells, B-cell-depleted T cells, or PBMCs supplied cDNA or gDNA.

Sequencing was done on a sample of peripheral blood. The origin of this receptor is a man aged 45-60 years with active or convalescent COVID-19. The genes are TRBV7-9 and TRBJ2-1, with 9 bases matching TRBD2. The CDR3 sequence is CASSLGAGGPRNEQFF. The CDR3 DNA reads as TGTGCCAGCAGCTTAGGGGCGGGAGGGCCTAGGAATGAGCAGTTCTTC.